The 25 T cell receptor beta chains in this list originate from one sample, sequenced in a study of Ad26.COV2.S vaccination and SARS-CoV-2 variants. Data came from immunoSEQ multiplex PCR; TCRdb stores just in-frame clones and leaves some out. Here the sample spans roughly 400,000 clones, roughly 87% being singletons. Treatment: around 19 received Ad26.COV2.S at low or high dose, single or two shots; several received placebo; per-sample allocation not given. Repertoires come from day 63 after the first vaccine or placebo injection. This specimen consisted of peripheral blood, obtained in a trial of Ad26.COV2.S vaccine versus placebo. The source of these receptors is a person between 18 and 65 years old who received the Ad26.COV2.S COVID-19 vaccine or a placebo.

This sequence joins TRBV2 and TRBJ1-4; TRBD1 is a possible D gene (5 bases). V shed 7 bases and J shed 8 bases, with 14 bases lying between them. This CDR3 comprises 13 residues. Per germline, CDR1 SNHLY and CDR2 FYNNEI. The CDR3 loop reads CASKGVQGEKLFF. The CDR3, as DNA: TGTGCCAGCAAAGGGGTCCAAGGAGAAAAACTGTTTTTT.

The chain recombines TRBV6-1 with TRBJ1-3, with unresolved D. V dropped 3 bases and J dropped 4 bases, with 4 bases sitting between them. Germline-derived CDR1 and CDR2 are MNHNS and SASEGT. This CDR3 is built from 12 residues. In DNA form, the CDR3 reads TGTGCCAGCAGTGATTTCGGAAACACCATATATTTT. Translated, it gives CASSDFGNTIYF.

DNA for the CDR3: TGTGCCAGCACCCTCCCGTTGGGAGAGCAGTTCTTC. It encodes CASTLPLGEQFF. The chain has TRBV6-5 and TRBJ2-1; D not certain. Germline values: CDR1 MNHEY, CDR2 SVGAGI. Trimming shortened V by 7 bases and J by 10 bases, and 14 bases separated the two germline ends. CDR3 length: 12 residues.

The gene calls are TRBV2 and TRBJ1-5; D is perhaps TRBD1 (5 bases). Germline-derived CDR1 and CDR2 are SNHLY and FYNNEI. This CDR3 comprises 16 residues. V lost 3 bases and J lost 1, with 13 bases in between. CDR3 coding DNA: TGTGCCAGCAGTGATGTTGGCAGGGCAAGCAATCAGCCCCAGCATTTT. Translating it yields CASSDVGRASNQPQHF.

Comments on this clone: Mismatch with germline at one junction end may stem from a read error. The V gene is TRBV20-1, the J gene TRBJ1-1, with a weak D call TRBD1 (6 bases). This CDR3 is built from 10 residues. In germline, CDR1 is DFQATT, CDR2 SNEGSKA (reference sequence). CDR3 coding DNA: TGCAGTGCTAGATCCAACAGGGAGCTCTTT. Its translation is CSARSNRELF.

The chain joins TRBV27 to TRBJ1-2; 7 bases are shared with TRBD1. Trimming at V came to 5 bases and at J to 8 bases, leaving 8 bases not matched to a gene. CDR1 and CDR2 from the germline V gene are MNHEY and SMNVEV (reference sequence). This CDR3 has 13 amino acids. As DNA, the CDR3 is TGTGCCAGCAGTCTCCGACAGGGTGGGGGCTACACCTTC. It yields the protein CASSLRQGGGYTF.

The chain recombines TRBV11-3 with TRBJ2-1; tentatively, D is TRBD1 or TRBD2 (7 bases each). Trimming shortened V by 5 bases and J by 4 bases, and 15 bases separated the two germline ends. The CDR3 has 15 amino acids. The germline V gene encodes CDR1 SGHNT and CDR2 YENEEA. The CDR3 is CASSPGGGPYNEQFF. CDR3 DNA: TGTGCCAGCAGCCCAGGGGGGGGGCCATACAATGAGCAGTTCTTC. Drawing the rest from reference TRBV11-3 and TRBJ2-1, the complete variable domain is EAGVVQSPRYKIIEKKQPVAFWCNPISGHNTLYWYLQNLGQGPELLIRYENEEAVDDSQLPKDRFSAERLKGVDSTLKIQPAELGDSAVYLCASSPGGGPYNEQFFGPGTRLTVL.

The chain employs TRBV7-2 and TRBJ2-7; TRBD2 aligns across 9 bases. CDR3 size: 16 residues. Germline V gene data show CDR1 as SGHTA and CDR2 as FQGNSA. The V and J ends lost 6 bases and 3 bases, in that order; junction bases with no gene match: 12. CDR3 protein: CASSLGGREGRYEQYF. CDR3 sequence (DNA): TGTGCCAGCAGTCTAGGGGGGCGGGAGGGCCGCTACGAGCAGTACTTC. Based on the CDR3 plus reference TRBV7-2 and TRBJ2-7, the full variable domain is GAGVSQSPSNKVTEKGKDVELRCDPISGHTALYWYRQSLGQGLEFLIYFQGNSAPDKSGLPSDRFSAERTGGSVSTLTIQRTQQEDSAVYLCASSLGGREGRYEQYFGPGTRLTVT.

The chain has TRBV24-1 and TRBJ2-5; unclear D gene. With 4 bases removed from V and 2 bases from J, the gap between germline ends came to 1 base. Per germline, CDR1 KGHDR and CDR2 SFDVKD. This CDR3 is 11 amino acids long. CDR3 in amino acids: CATSEQETQYF. DNA for the CDR3: TGTGCCACCAGTGAACAAGAGACCCAGTACTTC.

The CDR3 here is CASSTFGAVGEQFF. The CDR3 region has the DNA TGTGCCAGTAGTACCTTTGGCGCGGTTGGTGAGCAGTTCTTC. This rearrangement joins TRBV19 to TRBJ2-1; D remains unclear. The CDR3 spans 14 residues. V gave up 4 bases and J gave up 9 bases, with 16 bases separating them. Germline values: CDR1 LNHDA, CDR2 SQIVND (reference sequence).

Concerning this clone: Compared with germline, one end of the junction differs, possibly owing to a read error. The sample holds other DNA sequences that translate to the same CDR3. The chain has TRBV5-6 and TRBJ1-1; 9 nucleotides agree with TRBD1. CDR3 length: 16 residues. Germline V gene lookup returns CDR1 SGHDT and CDR2 YYEEEE. The CDR3 region is CASSGTGGAQNTEAFF. The CDR3 DNA follows: TGTGCCAGCAGCGGCACAGGGGGCGCTCAGAACACCGAAGCTTTCTTT.

The rearrangement links TRBV28 to TRBJ1-6; no clear D. The germline V gene encodes CDR1 MDHEN and CDR2 SYDVKM. V was pared by 2 bases and J by 11 bases, with 7 bases between. This CDR3 spans 12 amino acids. CDR3 DNA: TGTGCCAGCAGTTTAGCGGTGACACCCCTCCACTTT. This translates into CASSLAVTPLHF.

The gene calls are TRBV7-2 and TRBJ2-7; D may correspond to TRBD1 or TRBD2 (5 bases each). The germline V and J ends were trimmed by 5 bases and 6 bases, with 17 bases remaining between them. The V gene's germline CDR1 is SGHTA and CDR2 FQGNSA. The CDR3 totals 14 residues. Here the CDR3 DNA reads TGTGCCAGCAGCCAAGCAGGGACCGTTCGCGAGCAGTACTTC. This sequence encodes CASSQAGTVREQYF.

The chain is built from TRBV3-1 (or the pseudogene TRBV3-2) and TRBJ2-7; D may be TRBD2 (5 bases). The V gene's germline CDR1 is LGHDT and CDR2 YNNKEL (reference sequence). Trimming pared 1 base from V and 7 bases from J, leaving 11 bases between. The CDR3 covers 13 residues. The CDR3 is CASSQVPQREQYF. The CDR3 nucleotides are TGTGCCAGCAGCCAAGTACCCCAGCGGGAGCAGTACTTC.

The chain employs TRBV7-3 and TRBJ2-3; 11 bases agree with TRBD1. CDR3 length: 15 amino acids. Losses at the gene ends were 4 bases for V and 4 bases for J; bases not matched to a gene: 4. CDR1 and CDR2 from the germline V gene are SGHTA and FQGTGA. CDR3 amino acids: CASSSRTGGSDTQYF. The CDR3 coding sequence is TGTGCCAGCAGCTCCAGGACAGGGGGCTCAGATACGCAGTATTTT.

This clone was seen just once. V and J are TRBV7-9 and TRBJ2-6, with a possible D match to TRBD1 (6 bases). The V end lost 6 bases, the J end lost 1 base, and 13 bases lay between the germline ends. From germline, CDR1 is SEHNR and CDR2 FQNEAQ (reference sequence). The CDR3 runs 16 residues. DNA of the CDR3: TGTGCCAGCAGGGTAAATACAGGGTCTGGGGCCAACGTCCTGACTTTC. Protein sequence: CASRVNTGSGANVLTF.

The CDR3 bases are TGTGCCAGCAGCTTGGGCAGGGCAACCTACGAGCAGTACTTC. It encodes CASSLGRATYEQYF. J is TRBJ2-7 and V is TRBV5-5; TRBD1 might be the D (5 bases). V gave up 0 bases and J gave up 2 bases, with 9 bases separating them. The CDR3 runs to 14 residues. The germline CDR1 and CDR2 sequences are SGHKS and YYEKEE (reference sequence).

Concerning this clone: Distinct nucleotide sequences in the sample also encode this CDR3. The chain uses TRBV9 and TRBJ1-1; D uncertain. V was trimmed by 0 bases and J by 4 bases, leaving 7 bases between them. Per the germline V gene, CDR1 is SGDLS and CDR2 is YYNGEE. The CDR3 runs to 13 residues. The CDR3 sequence is CASSVVGSTEAFF. CDR3 sequence (DNA): TGTGCCAGCAGCGTAGTAGGGTCCACTGAAGCTTTCTTT.

Turning to this clone: Other DNA sequences in this specimen translate into the identical CDR3. The chain is built from TRBV5-1 and TRBJ1-6; 10 nucleotides agree with TRBD1. The V gene's germline CDR1 is SGHRS and CDR2 YFSETQ. With 0 bases clipped from V and 10 bases from J, the junction kept 4 bases outside the gene matches. The CDR3 has 15 amino acids. CDR3 nucleotide sequence: TGCGCCAGCAGCTTGGGACAGGGGGCGAGGTCACCCCTCCACTTT. The encoded protein is CASSLGQGARSPLHF.

The chain has TRBV28 and TRBJ2-5; TRBD1 matches at 11 bases. The CDR3 runs to 15 residues. The germline V gene has CDR1 MDHEN and CDR2 SYDVKM. V shed 10 bases and J 5 bases; nucleotides not matched to a gene: 12. This chain's CDR3 is CATARTGGMGETQYF. In DNA, the CDR3 is TGTGCCACCGCAAGGACAGGGGGCATGGGGGAGACCCAGTACTTC. Full variable domain (outside the CDR3, taken from reference TRBV28 and TRBJ2-5): DVKVTQSSRYLVKRTGEKVFLECVQDMDHENMFWYRQDPGLGLRLIYFSYDVKMKEKGDIPEGYSVSREKKERFSLILESASTNQTSMYLCATARTGGMGETQYFGPGTRLLVL.

CDR3 protein: CASSFGPGPYTDTQYF. CDR3 sequence (DNA): TGTGCCAGCAGCTTTGGACCGGGACCTTACACAGATACGCAGTATTTT. The gene calls are TRBV11-2 and TRBJ2-3, with D possibly called TRBD1 or TRBD2 (5 bases each). Per the germline V gene, CDR1 is SGHAT and CDR2 is FQNNGV. Trimming took off 3 bases at V and 2 bases at J, with 15 bases between the two ends. The CDR3 contains 16 residues.

The chain employs TRBV2 and TRBJ2-4; TRBD2 matches at 12 bases. The V gene end was trimmed by 7 bases and the J gene end by 4 bases; junction bases not matched to a gene: 5. CDR1 is SNHLY, CDR2 FYNNEI, per germline. The CDR3 extends over 15 amino acids. DNA for the CDR3: TGTGCCAGCAATGGACTAGCGGGACTAAAAAACATTCAGTACTTC. This sequence encodes CASNGLAGLKNIQYF.

The rearrangement uses TRBV29-1 and TRBJ1-1; D unclear. CDR3 length equals 13 residues. The V end lost 4 bases, the J end lost 4 bases, and 13 bases lay between the germline ends. Germline V lookup: CDR1 SQVTM, CDR2 ANQGSEA. The CDR3 protein is CSVVGKWGTEAFF. CDR3 sequence (DNA): TGCAGCGTTGTAGGGAAATGGGGCACTGAAGCTTTCTTT.

CDR3 sequence: CAWSKVGQGSQETQYF. DNA for the CDR3: TGTGCCTGGAGTAAGGTTGGACAGGGCTCCCAGGAGACCCAGTACTTC. The chain employs TRBV30 and TRBJ2-5, with 8 bases aligning to TRBD1. The germline V gene has CDR1 GTSNPN and CDR2 SVGIG (reference sequence). This CDR3 has 16 residues. J gave up 5 bases and V 2 bases, and 13 bases lay outside the gene matches.

The chain has TRBV3-1 (or the pseudogene TRBV3-2) and TRBJ2-6, with 10 positions matching TRBD1. The V segment lost 3 bases and the J segment 3 bases; nucleotides outside the gene matches: 5. The CDR3 totals 17 residues. Per the germline V gene, CDR1 is LGHDT and CDR2 is YNNKEL (reference sequence). As DNA, the CDR3 is TGTGCCAGCAGCCAGTCCCGGGACAGGGGTGGGGCCAACGTCCTGACTTTC. Encoded protein: CASSQSRDRGGANVLTF.